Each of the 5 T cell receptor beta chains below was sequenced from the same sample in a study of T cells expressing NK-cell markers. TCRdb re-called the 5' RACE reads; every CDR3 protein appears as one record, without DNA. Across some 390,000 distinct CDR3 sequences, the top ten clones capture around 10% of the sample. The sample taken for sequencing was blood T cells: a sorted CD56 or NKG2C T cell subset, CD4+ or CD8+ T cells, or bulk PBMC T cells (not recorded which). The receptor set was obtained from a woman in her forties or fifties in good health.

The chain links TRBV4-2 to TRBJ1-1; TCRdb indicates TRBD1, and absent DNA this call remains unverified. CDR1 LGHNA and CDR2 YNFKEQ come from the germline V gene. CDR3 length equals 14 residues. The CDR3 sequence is CASSQEGVTTEAFF.

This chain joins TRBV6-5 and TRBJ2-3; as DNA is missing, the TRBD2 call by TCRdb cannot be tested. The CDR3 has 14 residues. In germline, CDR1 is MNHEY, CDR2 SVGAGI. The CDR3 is CASSYGTSGNTQYF.

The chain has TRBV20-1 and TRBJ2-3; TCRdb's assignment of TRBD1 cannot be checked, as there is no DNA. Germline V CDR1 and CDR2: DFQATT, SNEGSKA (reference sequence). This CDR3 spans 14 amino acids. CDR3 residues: CSAERQGRSDTQYF.

CDR3 sequence: CASTLAGGGNEQFF. This chain links TRBV5-1 with TRBJ2-1; TCRdb gives TRBD2 as the D gene, but with no DNA this cannot be confirmed. This CDR3 is 14 amino acids long. Germline assignment: CDR1 SGHRS and CDR2 YFSETQ. The full variable domain, completed using reference TRBV5-1 and TRBJ2-1, is KAGVTQTPRYLIKTRGQQVTLSCSPISGHRSVSWYQQTPGQGLQFLFEYFSETQRNKGNFPGRFSGRQFSNSRSEMNVSTLELGDSALYLCASTLAGGGNEQFFGPGTRLTVL.

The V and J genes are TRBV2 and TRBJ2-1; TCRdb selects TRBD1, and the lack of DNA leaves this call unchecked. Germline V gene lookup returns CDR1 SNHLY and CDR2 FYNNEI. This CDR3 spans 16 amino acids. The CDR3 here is CASSRFQGTGGEEQFF.